The sequence of this T cell receptor beta chain was determined in a study of blood T cell repertoires in COVID-19. The CDR3 loop spans 16 amino acids. V was shortened by 1 base and J by 2 bases, with 13 bases between the two germline ends. Germline assignment: CDR1 MNHEY and CDR2 SVGEGT. Profiling relied on immunoSEQ multiplex PCR, and the TCRdb table lists in-frame clones only, not all of them. The data contain around 180,000 clones, approximately 86% of them singletons. The material sequenced was peripheral blood. J is TRBJ2-3 and V is TRBV6-2 or TRBV6-3; a weak D match, TRBD2 (6 bases). The clonotype originates from a man between 65 and 85 years old with active or convalescent COVID-19. The CDR3 DNA reads as TGTGCCAGCAGTTACTTGTCTCTAGCGCCCACAGATACGCAGTATTTT. It yields the protein CASSYLSLAPTDTQYF.